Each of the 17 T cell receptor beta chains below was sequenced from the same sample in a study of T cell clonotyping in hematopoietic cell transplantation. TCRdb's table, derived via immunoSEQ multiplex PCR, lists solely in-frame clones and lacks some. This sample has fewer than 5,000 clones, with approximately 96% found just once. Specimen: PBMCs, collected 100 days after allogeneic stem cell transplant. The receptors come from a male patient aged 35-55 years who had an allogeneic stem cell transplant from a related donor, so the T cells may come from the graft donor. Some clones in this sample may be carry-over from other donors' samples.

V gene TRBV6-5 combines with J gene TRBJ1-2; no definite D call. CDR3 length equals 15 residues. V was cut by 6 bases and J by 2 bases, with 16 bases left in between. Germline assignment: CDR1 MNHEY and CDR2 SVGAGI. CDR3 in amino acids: CASRDLKTENYGYTF. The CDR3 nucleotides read TGTGCCAGCAGAGACCTTAAGACCGAAAACTATGGCTACACCTTC.

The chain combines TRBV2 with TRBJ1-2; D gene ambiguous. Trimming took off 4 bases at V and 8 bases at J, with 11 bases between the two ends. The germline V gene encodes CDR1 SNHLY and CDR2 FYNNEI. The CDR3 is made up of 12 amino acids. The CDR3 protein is CASSGAGGGYTF. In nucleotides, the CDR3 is TGTGCCAGCAGTGGAGCAGGAGGGGGCTACACCTTC.

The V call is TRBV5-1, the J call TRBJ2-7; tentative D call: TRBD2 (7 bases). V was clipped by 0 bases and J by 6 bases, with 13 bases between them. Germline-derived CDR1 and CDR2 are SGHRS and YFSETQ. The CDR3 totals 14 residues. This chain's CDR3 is CASSLERGRGEQYF. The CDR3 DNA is TGCGCCAGCAGCTTGGAGCGGGGCAGGGGCGAGCAGTACTTC.

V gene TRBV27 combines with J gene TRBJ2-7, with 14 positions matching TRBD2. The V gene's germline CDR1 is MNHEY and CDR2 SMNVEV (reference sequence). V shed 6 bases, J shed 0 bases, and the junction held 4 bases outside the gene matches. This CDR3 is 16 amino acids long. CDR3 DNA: TGTGCCAGCAGCCGGACTAGCGGGAGGCACTCCTACGAGCAGTACTTC. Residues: CASSRTSGRHSYEQYF.

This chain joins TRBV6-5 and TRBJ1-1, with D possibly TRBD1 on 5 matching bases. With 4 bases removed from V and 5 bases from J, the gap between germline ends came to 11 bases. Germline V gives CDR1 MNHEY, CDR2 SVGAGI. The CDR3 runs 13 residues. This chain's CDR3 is CASSWGGLTEAFF. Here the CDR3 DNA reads TGTGCCAGCAGTTGGGGGGGTCTAACTGAAGCTTTCTTT.

The CDR3 coding sequence is TGTGCCAGCAGTGCGGGACAGGGTTCCGATCAGCCCCAGCATTTT. It codes for CASSAGQGSDQPQHF. The rearrangement uses TRBV2 and TRBJ1-5; TRBD1 agrees at 9 bases. CDR1 and CDR2 (germline): SNHLY, FYNNEI. CDR3 length: 15 amino acids. V dropped 4 bases and J dropped 5; count of bases not matched to a gene: 6.

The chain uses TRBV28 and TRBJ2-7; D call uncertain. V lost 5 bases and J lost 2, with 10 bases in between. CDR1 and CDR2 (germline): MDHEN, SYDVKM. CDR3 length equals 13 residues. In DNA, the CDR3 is TGTGCCAGCAGTCCACGGCCCGCCTACGAGCAGTACTTC. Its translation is CASSPRPAYEQYF.

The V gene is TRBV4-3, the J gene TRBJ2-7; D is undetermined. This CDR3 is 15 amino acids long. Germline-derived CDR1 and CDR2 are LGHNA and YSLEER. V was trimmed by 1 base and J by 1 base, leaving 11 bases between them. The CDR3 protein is CASSQVLDASYEQYF. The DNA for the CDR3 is TGCGCCAGCAGCCAAGTGCTGGACGCTTCCTACGAGCAGTACTTC.

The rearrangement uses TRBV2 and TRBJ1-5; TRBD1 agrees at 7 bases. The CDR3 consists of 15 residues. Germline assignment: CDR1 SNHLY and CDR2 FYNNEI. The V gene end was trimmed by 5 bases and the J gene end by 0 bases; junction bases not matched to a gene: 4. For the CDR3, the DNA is TGTGCCAGCAGTCAGGACAGGTATAGCAATCAGCCCCAGCATTTT. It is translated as CASSQDRYSNQPQHF. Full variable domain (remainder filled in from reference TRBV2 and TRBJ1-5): EPEVTQTPSHQVTQMGQEVILRCVPISNHLYFYWYRQILGQKVEFLVSFYNNEISEKSEIFDDQFSVERPDGSNFTLKIRSTKLEDSAMYFCASSQDRYSNQPQHFGDGTRLSIL.

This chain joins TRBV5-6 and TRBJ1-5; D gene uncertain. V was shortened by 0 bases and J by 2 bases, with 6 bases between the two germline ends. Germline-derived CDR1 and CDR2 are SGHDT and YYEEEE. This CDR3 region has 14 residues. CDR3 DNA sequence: TGTGCCAGCAGCTTGGTCGGGGGCAATCAGCCCCAGCATTTT. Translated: CASSLVGGNQPQHF.

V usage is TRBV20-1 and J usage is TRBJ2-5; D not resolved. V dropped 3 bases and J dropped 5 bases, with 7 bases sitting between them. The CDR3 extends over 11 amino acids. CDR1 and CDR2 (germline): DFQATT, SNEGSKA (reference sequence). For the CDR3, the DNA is TGCAGTGCTAGGTACCGGGAGACCCAGTACTTC. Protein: CSARYRETQYF.

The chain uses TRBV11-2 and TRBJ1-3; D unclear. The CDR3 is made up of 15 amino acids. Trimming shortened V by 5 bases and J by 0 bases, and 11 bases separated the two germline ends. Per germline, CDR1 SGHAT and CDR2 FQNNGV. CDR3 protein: CASSVRQSSGNTIYF. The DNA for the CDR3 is TGTGCCAGCAGCGTTCGCCAGAGCTCTGGAAACACCATATATTTT. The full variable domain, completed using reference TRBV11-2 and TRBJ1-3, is EAGVAQSPRYKIIEKRQSVAFWCNPISGHATLYWYQQILGQGPKLLIQFQNNGVVDDSQLPKDRFSAERLKGVDSTLKIQPAKLEDSAVYLCASSVRQSSGNTIYFGEGSWLTVV.

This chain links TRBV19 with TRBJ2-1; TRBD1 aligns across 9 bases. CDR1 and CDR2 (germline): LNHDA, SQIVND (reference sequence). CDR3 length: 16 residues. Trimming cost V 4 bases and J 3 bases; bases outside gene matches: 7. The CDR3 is CASSTDRGIFYNEQFF. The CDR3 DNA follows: TGTGCCAGTAGTACCGACAGGGGGATATTCTACAATGAGCAGTTCTTC. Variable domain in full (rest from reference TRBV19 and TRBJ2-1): DGGITQSPKYLFRKEGQNVTLSCEQNLNHDAMYWYRQDPGQGLRLIYYSQIVNDFQKGDIAEGYSVSREKKESFPLTVTSAQKNPTAFYLCASSTDRGIFYNEQFFGPGTRLTVL.

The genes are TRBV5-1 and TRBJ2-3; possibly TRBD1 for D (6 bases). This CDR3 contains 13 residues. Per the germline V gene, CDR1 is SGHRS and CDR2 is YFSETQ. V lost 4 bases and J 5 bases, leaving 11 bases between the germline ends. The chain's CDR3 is CASSVTGLDTQYF. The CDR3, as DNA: TGCGCCAGCAGCGTGACAGGCCTAGATACGCAGTATTTT. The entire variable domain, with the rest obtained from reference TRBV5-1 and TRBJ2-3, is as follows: KAGVTQTPRYLIKTRGQQVTLSCSPISGHRSVSWYQQTPGQGLQFLFEYFSETQRNKGNFPGRFSGRQFSNSRSEMNVSTLELGDSALYLCASSVTGLDTQYFGPGTRLTVL.

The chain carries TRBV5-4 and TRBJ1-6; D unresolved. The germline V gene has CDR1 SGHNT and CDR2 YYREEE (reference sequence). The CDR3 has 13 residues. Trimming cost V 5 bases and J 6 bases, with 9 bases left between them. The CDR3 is CASRINPNSPLHF. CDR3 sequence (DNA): TGTGCCAGCAGGATAAACCCTAATTCACCCCTCCACTTT.

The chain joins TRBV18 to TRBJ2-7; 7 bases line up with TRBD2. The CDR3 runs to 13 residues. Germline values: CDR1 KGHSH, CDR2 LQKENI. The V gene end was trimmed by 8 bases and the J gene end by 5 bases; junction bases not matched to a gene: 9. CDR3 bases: TGTGCCAGCGCTATGCGGGGGAGCGACGAGCAGTACTTC. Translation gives CASAMRGSDEQYF. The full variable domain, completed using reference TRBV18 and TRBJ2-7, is NAGVMQNPRHLVRRRGQEARLRCSPMKGHSHVYWYRQLPEEGLKFMVYLQKENIIDESGMPKERFSAEFPKEGPSILRIQQVVRGDSAAYFCASAMRGSDEQYFGPGTRLTVT.

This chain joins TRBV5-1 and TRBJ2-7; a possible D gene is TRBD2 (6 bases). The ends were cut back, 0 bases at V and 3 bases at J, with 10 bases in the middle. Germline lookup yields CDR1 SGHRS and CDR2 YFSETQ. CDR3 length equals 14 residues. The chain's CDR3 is CASSLDRESYEQYF. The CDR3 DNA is TGCGCCAGCAGCTTGGACCGGGAGAGCTACGAGCAGTACTTC.